The 21 T cell receptor beta chains listed next were all sequenced from one sample in a study of T-cell memory formation after mild COVID-19. Using its own MiXCR run on the 5' RACE reads, TCRdb lists one record per CDR3 protein. The profile shows approximately 430,000 distinct CDR3 sequences, more than 20% of them singletons. The sample was PBMCs or a T cell subset sorted from them (not recorded which). These receptors all stem from an adult woman who had mild COVID-19 (a few samples of this study predate the infection). Cell type and time point are not known.

J is TRBJ2-2 and V is TRBV5-6, with D tentatively TRBD1 (6 bases). Germline V CDR1 and CDR2: SGHDT, YYEEEE. The V end lost 2 bases, the J end lost 3 bases, and 14 bases lay between the germline ends. The CDR3 totals 16 residues. The CDR3: CASSFRGTGYTGELFF. The CDR3 coding sequence is TGTGCCAGCAGCTTTAGGGGGACGGGGTACACCGGGGAGCTGTTTTTT.

This clonotype was counted only a few times. V gene TRBV6-5 combines with J gene TRBJ2-6; D remains unclear. The V gene's germline CDR1 is MNHEY and CDR2 SVGAGI. The CDR3 runs to 17 residues. Trimming pared 0 bases from V and 1 base from J, leaving 10 bases between. The chain's CDR3 is CASSYSIQGSGANVLTF. CDR3 in DNA: TGTGCCAGCAGTTACTCGATTCAAGGGTCTGGGGCCAACGTCCTGACTTTC.

This chain connects TRBV24-1 to TRBJ2-5, with D tentatively TRBD1 or TRBD2 (6 bases each). Trimming took off 4 bases at V and 8 bases at J, with 25 bases between the two ends. This CDR3 spans 17 amino acids. Germline values: CDR1 KGHDR, CDR2 SFDVKD. This CDR3 is CATSESLRDIEPGTQYF. The CDR3 nucleotides are TGTGCCACCAGTGAGTCATTGCGGGACATCGAACCCGGCACCCAGTACTTC.

This clonotype was observed a few times. V is TRBV12-3 or TRBV12-4 and J is TRBJ1-2; maybe TRBD1 (5 bases). The CDR3 is made up of 16 amino acids. V shed 5 bases and J shed 0 bases, with 16 bases lying between them. As DNA, the CDR3 is TGTGCCAGCAGTCCCGCCCACAGGATCTCTAACTATGGCTACACCTTC. Its translation: CASSPAHRISNYGYTF.

This clonotype has just a few counts. The chain couples TRBV5-1 to TRBJ2-2, with D hard to call. Trimming took off 0 bases at V and 5 bases at J, with 14 bases between the two ends. The germline CDR1 and CDR2 sequences are SGHRS and YFSETQ. The CDR3 length is 16 residues. CDR3 in amino acids: CASSLEVRTETGELFF. The CDR3 nucleotides are TGCGCCAGCAGCTTGGAGGTTCGAACAGAAACCGGGGAGCTGTTTTTT.

The sample holds many counts of this clonotype. CDR3 sequence (DNA): TGTGCCAGCACCTCTCCCCAGCCCGACATTCAGTACTTC. It encodes CASTSPQPDIQYF. V usage is TRBV7-3 and J usage is TRBJ2-4; D unresolved. The CDR3 spans 13 residues. Germline lookup yields CDR1 SGHTA and CDR2 FQGTGA. The ends were cut back, 7 bases at V and 8 bases at J, with 15 bases in the middle.

The chain combines TRBV12-3 or TRBV12-4 with TRBJ2-1; possibly TRBD2 for D (5 bases). Trimming removed 7 bases at V and 7 bases at J, with 17 bases between. The CDR3 extends over 14 amino acids. CDR3 nucleotide sequence: TGTGCCAGCACCGAACCAGCGGCCAATAATGAGCAGTTCTTC. This gives the protein CASTEPAANNEQFF.

The V and J genes are TRBV4-3 and TRBJ1-2; D might be TRBD1 (5 bases). There are 15 residues in the CDR3. Germline CDR1 is LGHNA and CDR2 is YSLEER. Deletions cut 4 bases from V and 4 bases from J, with 16 bases between. The CDR3 region is CASSPAGGLVYGYTF. The DNA for the CDR3 is TGCGCCAGCAGCCCGGCCGGGGGACTGGTCTATGGCTACACCTTC.

This clonotype has a handful of counts. The V and J genes are TRBV24-1 and TRBJ2-3; D possibly corresponds to TRBD1 (6 bases). This CDR3 has 16 amino acids. V was clipped by 5 bases and J by 3 bases, with 17 bases between them. Germline V gene lookup returns CDR1 KGHDR and CDR2 SFDVKD. CDR3 in amino acids: CATSGPQGLETDTQYF. As DNA, the CDR3 is TGTGCCACCAGTGGACCCCAGGGGCTGGAGACAGATACGCAGTATTTT.

The gene calls are TRBV24-1 and TRBJ2-1, with a possible D match to TRBD2 (5 bases). V lost 1 base to trimming and J lost 7 bases, with 19 bases between them. The CDR3 runs to 17 residues. Germline V CDR1 and CDR2: KGHDR, SFDVKD. CDR3: CATSDFGTSGPHNEQFF. CDR3 nucleotide sequence: TGTGCCACCAGTGATTTCGGTACTAGTGGGCCGCATAATGAGCAGTTCTTC.

This clonotype occurred a few times. The chain joins TRBV7-6 to TRBJ2-3; maybe TRBD2 (6 bases). Germline V gene data show CDR1 as SGHVS and CDR2 as FNYEAQ. The CDR3 runs to 12 residues. Trimming cost V 5 bases and J 10 bases, with 13 bases left between them. The CDR3 here is CASSGPGEPQYF. The CDR3 DNA sequence: TGTGCCAGCAGCGGCCCGGGGGAACCGCAGTATTTT.

This clonotype appeared a few times. CDR3 in amino acids: CAIMAGVRQETQYF. The DNA of the CDR3 is TGTGCCATCATGGCGGGAGTGAGGCAAGAGACCCAGTACTTC. The V and J genes are TRBV10-3 and TRBJ2-5, with 7 bases matching TRBD2. Germline CDR1 is ENHRY and CDR2 is SYGVKD. Germline trimming cut 7 bases from V and 2 bases from J; bases unmatched to any gene: 7. The CDR3 has 14 residues.

J is TRBJ2-4 and V is TRBV29-1; a possible D gene is TRBD2 (6 bases). This CDR3 is 13 amino acids long. Deletions cut 6 bases from V and 8 bases from J, with 17 bases between. Germline V CDR1 and CDR2: SQVTM, ANQGSEA. CDR3 residues: CSVRGTLGDIQYF. The CDR3 DNA reads TGCAGCGTCCGCGGGACCCTCGGAGACATTCAGTACTTC.

The sample holds a few counts of this clonotype. The chain couples TRBV6-5 to TRBJ2-7, with 8 bases lining up with TRBD1. The CDR3 covers 15 residues. V was clipped by 5 bases and J by 2 bases; unmatched bases: 8. Per germline, CDR1 MNHEY and CDR2 SVGAGI. The CDR3 bases are TGTGCCAGCAGTAAGCCGACAGGGGCGGCCTACGAGCAGTACTTC. Its protein product is CASSKPTGAAYEQYF.

This clonotype was detected a few times. This rearrangement joins TRBV9 to TRBJ2-1; no clear D gene. This CDR3 is built from 15 residues. Trimming removed 0 bases at V and 0 bases at J, with 7 bases between. Germline CDR1 and CDR2: SGDLS and YYNGEE. The CDR3 region has the DNA TGTGCCAGCAGCGTAGGTACTATCTCCTACAATGAGCAGTTCTTC. Translation: CASSVGTISYNEQFF.

This clonotype occurred a few times. The chain carries TRBV5-1 and TRBJ2-2; perhaps TRBD2 as D (6 bases). Per germline, CDR1 SGHRS and CDR2 YFSETQ. The CDR3 contains 14 residues. V lost 0 bases, J lost 6 bases, and 9 bases lay in between. DNA of the CDR3: TGCGCCAGCAGCTTGGGTCCTAGCGCCGGGGAGCTGTTTTTT. It translates to CASSLGPSAGELFF.

The chain joins TRBV10-3 to TRBJ2-1; D not certain. V lost 7 bases and J lost 6, with 13 bases in between. The CDR3 contains 13 residues. Germline-derived CDR1 and CDR2 are ENHRY and SYGVKD. The CDR3 region is CAIMWTEANEQFF. DNA of the CDR3: TGTGCCATCATGTGGACCGAGGCCAATGAGCAGTTCTTC.

The chain joins TRBV6-2 or TRBV6-3 to TRBJ2-5; 8 bases line up with TRBD2. With V trimmed by 6 bases and J by 5 bases, 14 bases remained unmatched. This CDR3 is built from 16 residues. CDR1 is MNHEY and CDR2 is SVGEGT in the germline V gene. CDR3 region: CASRHSTSGGWETQYF. Written as DNA, the CDR3 is TGTGCCAGCAGACATTCCACTAGCGGAGGGTGGGAGACCCAGTACTTC.

This clonotype was counted between two and nine times. The V and J genes are TRBV5-1 and TRBJ2-7; D may be TRBD2 (7 bases). The CDR3 is 16 residues long. Germline CDR1 and CDR2: SGHRS and YFSETQ. V dropped 0 bases and J dropped 5 bases, with 18 bases sitting between them. CDR3 in DNA: TGCGCCAGCAGCTTGGAAGGGGGGGCTGGCCGCCACGAGCAGTACTTC. Translated: CASSLEGGAGRHEQYF. Full variable domain (remainder filled in from reference TRBV5-1 and TRBJ2-7): KAGVTQTPRYLIKTRGQQVTLSCSPISGHRSVSWYQQTPGQGLQFLFEYFSETQRNKGNFPGRFSGRQFSNSRSEMNVSTLELGDSALYLCASSLEGGAGRHEQYFGPGTRLTVT.

This clonotype came up a few times. V usage is TRBV11-2 and J usage is TRBJ2-1; D unclear. Germline loops: CDR1 SGHAT, CDR2 FQNNGV. The length of the CDR3 is 15 residues. V was clipped by 0 bases and J by 0 bases, with 6 bases between them. The DNA for the CDR3 is TGTGCCAGCAGCTTAGAAGGGTACTCCTACAATGAGCAGTTCTTC. Encoded protein: CASSLEGYSYNEQFF. Full variable domain (remainder filled in from reference TRBV11-2 and TRBJ2-1): EAGVAQSPRYKIIEKRQSVAFWCNPISGHATLYWYQQILGQGPKLLIQFQNNGVVDDSQLPKDRFSAERLKGVDSTLKIQPAKLEDSAVYLCASSLEGYSYNEQFFGPGTRLTVL.

The V call is TRBV7-6, the J call TRBJ2-2; 7 nucleotides line up with TRBD1. The CDR3 runs to 16 residues. J gave up 6 bases and V 4 bases, and 11 bases lay outside the gene matches. Germline CDR1 reads SGHVS; CDR2 reads FNYEAQ. In DNA, the CDR3 is TGTGCCAGCAGCTCCCGCACCCCCCAGGGGGCCGGGGAGCTGTTTTTT. Translated: CASSSRTPQGAGELFF.